This TCR beta chain stems from a study of blood T cell repertoires in COVID-19 (TCRdb year 2020). At the level of the whole study: Samples from collaborators originated in the United States, Italy and Spain and spanned both the acute and convalescent phases of COVID-19. The repertoires were made available in a free public database intended to serve as a resource for research on the immune response to SARS-CoV-2. Where HLA class I and class II types were available, the types were taken from metadata supplied by the sample provider, not from assay-based typing. The sample metadata nearly always contained a de-identified subject ID, COVID-19 status, age in years and sex. The dataset comprised deeply sampled blood TCRbeta repertoires from subjects exposed to, actively infected with, or recovered from COVID-19. The material from the prospective study consisted of cDNA or gDNA derived from T cells, B-cell-depleted T cells, or PBMCs. The samples were drawn from two sources: the first 160 participants of the ongoing ImmuneRACE study, and over 1,000 subjects contributed by 6 global collaborators. Results the study describes overall, beyond this receptor: The amount of clinical and demographic metadata varied by source and participant and was provided uncurated.

In Seattle, one collaborating source enrolled patients while the infection was active and tracked those patients longitudinally over the course of disease. Each collaborating institution followed its own protocols to collect whole blood in K2EDTA tubes. For TCRbeta analysis, collaborators shipped samples as frozen whole blood, isolated PBMCs, or DNA extracted from either of those sample types. Trimming removed 8 bases from V and 7 bases from J, leaving 17 bases between the germline ends. From a lookup of the germline V gene, CDR1 and CDR2 are MNHEY and SVGAGI. The CDR3 holds 13 amino acids from the cysteine to the phenylalanine. Of the read, only the CDR3 DNA is kept; its 39 bases are in frame from base 1. TCRbeta CDR3 regions were amplified from genomic DNA using the immunoSEQ Assay, a bias-controlled multiplex PCR. As for the original processing: Nucleated cell counts per sample were estimated from amplification of reference gene primers within the assay. Sequence reads were collapsed and filtered to measure the absolute abundance of every unique TCRbeta CDR3 rearrangement. Productive Simpson clonality was computed per sample as the square root of Simpson's diversity index over productive rearrangements. The table comes from immuneACCESS by way of TCRdb, which keeps in-frame sequences with V and J called. Part of the clones is missing from these tables; in studies checked, under half for an unresolved V gene and the rest for unknown reasons. The V and J calls and clone size come from that table; D and trimming were worked out from the DNA. The sample profile shows approximately 110,000 clones; approximately 85% of them were found once. The ten top clones hold 2.5% to 3.5% of the sample.

In regard to this clone: No antigen is known for it. Base qualities are missing; no much larger clone stands one base away.

The sequencing input was peripheral blood. The receptor comes from a woman at least 80 years old with COVID-19, enrolled during active disease. Here the chain combines TRBV6-5 and TRBJ1-1; the D region possibly corresponds to TRBD1 (6 bases align). The bases are TGTGCCAGCTTCCAGGGACACCCGTATGAAGCTTTCTTT. It translates as CASFQGHPYEAFF.